A single T cell receptor (beta chain) is shown here with its context. Its target is unknown. From germline, CDR1 is SGDLS and CDR2 YYNGEE. The CDR3 is 17 residues long. The V segment lost 2 bases and the J segment 2 bases; nucleotides outside the gene matches: 5. The PCR made use of 60 Vbeta and 13 Jbeta primers. Some clones are missing from TCRdb's copy, which holds only in-frame ones; the method was immunoSEQ multiplex PCR. The ten most abundant clones cover approximately 1% of a sample with 110,000 to 150,000 clones. The sample is drawn from a study of cytomegalovirus exposure and HLA in healthy donors. Study-wide findings and caveats: The availability of immune exposure information extended only to CMV serostatus. The authors judged a highly shared variant cluster likely a sequencing artifact.

The sequence derives from a male donor in good health and CMV-seronegative. Sequencing was performed on PBMCs. V is TRBV9 and J is TRBJ2-3; 13 positions match TRBD2. In DNA form, the CDR3 reads TGTGCCAGCAGCGTGGGGACTAGCGGGGAATACACAGATACGCAGTATTTT. Amino acid sequence: CASSVGTSGEYTDTQYF.